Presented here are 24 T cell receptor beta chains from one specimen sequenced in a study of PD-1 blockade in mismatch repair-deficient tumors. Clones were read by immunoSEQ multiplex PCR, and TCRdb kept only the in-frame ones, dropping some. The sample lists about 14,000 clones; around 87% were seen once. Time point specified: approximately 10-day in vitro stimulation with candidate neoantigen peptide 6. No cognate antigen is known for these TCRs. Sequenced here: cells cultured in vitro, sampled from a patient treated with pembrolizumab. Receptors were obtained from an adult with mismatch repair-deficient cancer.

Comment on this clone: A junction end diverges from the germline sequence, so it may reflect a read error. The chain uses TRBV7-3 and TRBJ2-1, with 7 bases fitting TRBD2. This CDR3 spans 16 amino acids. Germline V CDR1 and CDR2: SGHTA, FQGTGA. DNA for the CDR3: TGTGCCAGCAGATTAATCCCCGCGGGAGATAACAATGAGCAGTTCTTC. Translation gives CASRLIPAGDNNEQFF.

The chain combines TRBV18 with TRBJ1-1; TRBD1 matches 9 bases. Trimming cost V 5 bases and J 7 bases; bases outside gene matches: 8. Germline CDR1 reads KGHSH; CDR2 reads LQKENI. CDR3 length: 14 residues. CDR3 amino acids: CASSYGQGYGEAFF. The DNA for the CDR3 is TGTGCCAGCTCATACGGACAGGGGTACGGTGAAGCTTTCTTT.

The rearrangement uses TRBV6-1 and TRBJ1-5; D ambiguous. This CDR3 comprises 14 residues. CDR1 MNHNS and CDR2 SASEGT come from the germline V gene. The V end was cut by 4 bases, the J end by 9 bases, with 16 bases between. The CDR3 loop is CASSVLQVRGPQHF. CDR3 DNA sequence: TGTGCCAGCAGTGTTTTGCAGGTCCGGGGGCCCCAGCATTTT.

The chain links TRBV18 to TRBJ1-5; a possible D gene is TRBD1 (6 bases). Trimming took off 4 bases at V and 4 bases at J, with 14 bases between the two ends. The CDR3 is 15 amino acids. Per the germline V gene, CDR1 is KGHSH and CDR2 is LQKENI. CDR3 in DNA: TGTGCCAGCTCACATGATACAGGGCAGAATCAGCCCCAGCATTTT. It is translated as CASSHDTGQNQPQHF.

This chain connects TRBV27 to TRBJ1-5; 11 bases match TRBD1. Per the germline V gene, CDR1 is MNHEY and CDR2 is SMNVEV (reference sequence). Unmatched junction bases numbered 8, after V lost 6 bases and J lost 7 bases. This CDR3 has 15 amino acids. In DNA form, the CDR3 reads TGTGCCAGCAGCTCTCGGACAGGGGGCGAGCAGCCCCAGCATTTT. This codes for CASSSRTGGEQPQHF.

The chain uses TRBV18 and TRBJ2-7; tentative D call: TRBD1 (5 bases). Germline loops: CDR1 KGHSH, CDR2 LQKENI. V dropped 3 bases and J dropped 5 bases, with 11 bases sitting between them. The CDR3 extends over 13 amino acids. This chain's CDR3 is CASSPARVHEQYF. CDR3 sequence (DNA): TGTGCCAGCTCACCTGCCAGGGTCCACGAGCAGTACTTC.

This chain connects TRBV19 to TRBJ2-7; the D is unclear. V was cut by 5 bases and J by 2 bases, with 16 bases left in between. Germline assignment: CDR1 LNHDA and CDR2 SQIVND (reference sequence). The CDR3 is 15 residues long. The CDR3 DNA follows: TGTGCCAGTAGTCCTAGAACGCTAGTGCCCTACGAGCAGTACTTC. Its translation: CASSPRTLVPYEQYF. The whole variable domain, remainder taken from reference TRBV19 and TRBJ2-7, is DGGITQSPKYLFRKEGQNVTLSCEQNLNHDAMYWYRQDPGQGLRLIYYSQIVNDFQKGDIAEGYSVSREKKESFPLTVTSAQKNPTAFYLCASSPRTLVPYEQYFGPGTRLTVT.

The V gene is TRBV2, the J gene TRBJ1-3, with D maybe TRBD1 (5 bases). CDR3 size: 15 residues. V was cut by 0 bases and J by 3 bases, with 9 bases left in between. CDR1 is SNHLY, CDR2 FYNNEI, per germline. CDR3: CASSEAGGGGNTIYF. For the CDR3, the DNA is TGTGCCAGCAGTGAAGCGGGGGGAGGTGGAAACACCATATATTTT.

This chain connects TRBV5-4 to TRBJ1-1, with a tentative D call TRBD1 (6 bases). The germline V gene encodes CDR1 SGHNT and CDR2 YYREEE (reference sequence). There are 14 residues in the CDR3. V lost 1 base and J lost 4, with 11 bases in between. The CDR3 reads CASSLREGGTEAFF. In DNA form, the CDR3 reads TGTGCCAGCAGCTTGAGGGAAGGGGGCACTGAAGCTTTCTTT.

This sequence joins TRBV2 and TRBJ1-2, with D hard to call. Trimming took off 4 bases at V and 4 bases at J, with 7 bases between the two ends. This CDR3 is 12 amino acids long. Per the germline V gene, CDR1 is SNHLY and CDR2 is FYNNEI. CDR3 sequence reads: CASSGASYGYTF. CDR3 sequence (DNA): TGTGCCAGCAGTGGTGCCTCCTATGGCTACACCTTC.

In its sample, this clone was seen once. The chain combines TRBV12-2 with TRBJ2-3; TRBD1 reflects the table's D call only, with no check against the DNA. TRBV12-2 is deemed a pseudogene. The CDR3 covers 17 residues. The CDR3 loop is CASRLVIDRNYTDTQYF. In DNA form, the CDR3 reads TGTGCAAGTCGCTTAGTTATTGACAGAAACTACACAGATACGCAGTATTTT.

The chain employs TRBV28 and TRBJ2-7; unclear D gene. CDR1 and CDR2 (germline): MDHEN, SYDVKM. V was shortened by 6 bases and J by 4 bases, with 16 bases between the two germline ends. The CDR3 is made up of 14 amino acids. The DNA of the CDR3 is TGTGCCAGCAGGGCTGCGCCGGGTGGGTACGAGCAGTACTTC. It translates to CASRAAPGGYEQYF.

CDR3 in amino acids: CASSTGINEKLFF. CDR3 nucleotides: TGTGCCAGCTCTACAGGAATTAATGAAAAACTGTTTTTT. The chain links TRBV9 to TRBJ1-4, with D possibly matching TRBD1 (5 bases). V lost 7 bases to trimming and J lost 4 bases, with 11 bases between them. In germline, CDR1 is SGDLS, CDR2 YYNGEE. CDR3 size: 13 residues. The complete variable domain, with remaining parts taken from reference TRBV9 and TRBJ1-4, reads DSGVTQTPKHLITATGQRVTLRCSPRSGDLSVYWYQQSLDQGLQFLIQYYNGEERAKGNILERFSAQQFPDLHSELNLSSLELGDSALYFCASSTGINEKLFFGSGTQLSVL.

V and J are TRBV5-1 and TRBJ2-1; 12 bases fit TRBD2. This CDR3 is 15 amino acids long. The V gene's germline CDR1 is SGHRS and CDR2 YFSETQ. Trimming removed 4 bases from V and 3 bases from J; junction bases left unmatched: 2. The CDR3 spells CASSGGLAGYNEQFF. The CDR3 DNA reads TGCGCCAGCAGCGGGGGACTAGCGGGCTACAATGAGCAGTTCTTC.

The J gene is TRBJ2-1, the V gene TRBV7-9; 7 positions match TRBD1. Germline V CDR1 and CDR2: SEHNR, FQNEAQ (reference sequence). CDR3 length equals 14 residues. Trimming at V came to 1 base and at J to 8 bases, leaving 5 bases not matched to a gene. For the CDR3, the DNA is TGTGCCAGCAGCTTAGAGGGGGCGAGCGATGAGCAGTTCTTC. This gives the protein CASSLEGASDEQFF.

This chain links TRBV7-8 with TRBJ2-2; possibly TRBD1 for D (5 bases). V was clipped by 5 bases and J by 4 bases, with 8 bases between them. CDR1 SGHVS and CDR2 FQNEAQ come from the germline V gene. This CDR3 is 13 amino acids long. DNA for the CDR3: TGTGCCAGCAGCGGTAGGGGCACCGGGGAGCTGTTTTTT. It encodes CASSGRGTGELFF. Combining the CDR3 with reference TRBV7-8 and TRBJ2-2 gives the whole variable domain GAGVSQSPRYKVAKRGQDVALRCDPISGHVSLFWYQQALGQGPEFLTYFQNEAQLDKSGLPSDRFFAERPEGSVSTLKIQRTQQEDSAVYLCASSGRGTGELFFGEGSRLTVL.

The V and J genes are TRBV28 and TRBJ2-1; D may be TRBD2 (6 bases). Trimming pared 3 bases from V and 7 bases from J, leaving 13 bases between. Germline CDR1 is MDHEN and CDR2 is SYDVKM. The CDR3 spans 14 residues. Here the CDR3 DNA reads TGTGCCAGCAGTTTGGTGGGAGGTAGTAATGAGCAGTTCTTC. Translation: CASSLVGGSNEQFF.

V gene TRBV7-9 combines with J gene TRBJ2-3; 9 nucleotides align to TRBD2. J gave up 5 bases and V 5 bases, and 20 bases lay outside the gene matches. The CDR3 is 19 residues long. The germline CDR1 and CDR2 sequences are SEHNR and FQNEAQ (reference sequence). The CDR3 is CASSPRGVVAGGIRDTQYF. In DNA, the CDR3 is TGTGCCAGCAGCCCCCGTGGGGTAGTGGCGGGAGGGATTCGAGATACGCAGTATTTT.

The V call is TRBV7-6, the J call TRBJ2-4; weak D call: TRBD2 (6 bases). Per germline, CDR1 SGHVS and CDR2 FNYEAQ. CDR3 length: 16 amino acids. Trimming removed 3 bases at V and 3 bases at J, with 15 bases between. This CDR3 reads CASSLEGFSGKNIQYF. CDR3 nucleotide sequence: TGTGCCAGCAGCTTGGAGGGATTCTCCGGCAAAAACATTCAGTACTTC.

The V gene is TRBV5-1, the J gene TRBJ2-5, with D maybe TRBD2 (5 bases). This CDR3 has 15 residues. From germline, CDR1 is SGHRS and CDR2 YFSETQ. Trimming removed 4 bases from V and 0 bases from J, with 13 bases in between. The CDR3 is CASSPGWEYQETQYF. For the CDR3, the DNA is TGCGCCAGCAGCCCTGGGTGGGAGTACCAAGAGACCCAGTACTTC.

For the CDR3, the DNA is TGTGCCAGCAGCACTCGAGGGGGGCTAGCGGGACCCTACGAGCAGTACTTC. Amino acids: CASSTRGGLAGPYEQYF. V usage is TRBV6-4 and J usage is TRBJ2-7; 9 bases line up with TRBD2. There are 17 residues in the CDR3. CDR1 is MRHNA and CDR2 is SNTAGT in the germline V gene. Trimming took 6 bases from V and 2 from J; bases not matched to a gene: 14.

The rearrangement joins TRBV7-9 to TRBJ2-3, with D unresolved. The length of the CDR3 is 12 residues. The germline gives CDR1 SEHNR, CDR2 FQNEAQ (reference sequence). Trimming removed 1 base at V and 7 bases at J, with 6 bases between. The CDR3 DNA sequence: TGTGCCAGCAGCTTAGGTCAGAATACGCAGTATTTT. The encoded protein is CASSLGQNTQYF.

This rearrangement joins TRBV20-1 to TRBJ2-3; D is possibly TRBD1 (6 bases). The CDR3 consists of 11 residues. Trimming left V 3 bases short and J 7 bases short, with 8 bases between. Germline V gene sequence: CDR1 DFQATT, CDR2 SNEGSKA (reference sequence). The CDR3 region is CSASRGNTQYF. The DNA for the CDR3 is TGCAGTGCTAGCAGGGGAAATACGCAGTATTTT.

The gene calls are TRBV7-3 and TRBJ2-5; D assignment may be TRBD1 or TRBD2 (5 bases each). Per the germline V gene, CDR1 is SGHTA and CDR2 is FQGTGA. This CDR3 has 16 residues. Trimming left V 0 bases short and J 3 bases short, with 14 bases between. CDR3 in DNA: TGTGCCAGCAGCTTAACGCCGGGACGGTCTAAAGAGACCCAGTACTTC. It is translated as CASSLTPGRSKETQYF.